This T cell receptor beta chain was sequenced for a study of shared clonotypes between healthy human individuals. A deep-level run was used for the assay. Clones were sequenced by immunoSEQ multiplex PCR, and TCRdb holds only the in-frame ones, with some missing. Counted here are about 980,000 clones, more than 75% occurring once; the ten biggest clones make up about 1.5%. This CDR3 comprises 14 residues. With 8 bases removed from V and 6 bases from J, the gap between germline ends came to 17 bases. Germline V gene data show CDR1 as SEHNR and CDR2 as FQNEAQ (reference sequence). The sample taken for sequencing was memory CD4+ T cells sorted from blood. Regarding subset: CD45RA-negative fraction. The source of this sequence is a young man in good health. The chain employs TRBV7-9 and TRBJ1-5; no clear D gene. Written as DNA, the CDR3 is TGTGCCAGCTCCCCCGAGGGCCGGGGTCAGCCCCAGCATTTT. This gives the protein CASSPEGRGQPQHF.